Included here is one T cell receptor beta chain sequence, with context. The antigen is undetermined. TCRdb itself ran the reads through MiXCR, one entry per CDR3 protein. The data show 740,000 or so distinct CDR3 sequences, 35% to 45% seen once. These data belong to a study of T cell repertoires in cytomegalovirus infection. Study context: Evidence of both CMV infection and a matching HLA type came from public TCR beta signatures. Findings and limits, study-wide: The ex vivo response was dominated by HLA-C-restricted CMV-specific TCR beta clonotypes. The study identified carriers of CMV plus the relevant HLA from cumulative public TCR beta family frequency.

The material sequenced was PBMCs. The TCR originated in a human donor in good health (CMV status not recorded). Some clones in this sample may be carry-over from other donors' samples.

The CDR3 bases are TGTGCCAGCAGAGGGGGGACAGGGAATACTGAAGCTTTCTTT. The encoded protein is CASRGGTGNTEAFF. The V and J genes are TRBV28 and TRBJ1-1, with 9 bases that match TRBD1. The V gene's germline CDR1 is MDHEN and CDR2 SYDVKM. V lost 6 bases to trimming and J lost 5 bases; unmatched junction nucleotides: 7. This CDR3 is 14 amino acids long. Looking up the rest from reference TRBV28 and TRBJ1-1 gives the full variable domain: DVKVTQSSRYLVKRTGEKVFLECVQDMDHENMFWYRQDPGLGLRLIYFSYDVKMKEKGDIPEGYSVSREKKERFSLILESASTNQTSMYLCASRGGTGNTEAFFGQGTRLTVV.